This TCR beta chain is from a study of CXCR3-negative and CXCR3-positive naive CD8 T cells. Broader study findings: Against CXCR3-negative naive cells, CXCR3-positive naive cells showed more hydrophobic TRB CDR3s. CXCR3-negative and CXCR3-positive naive cells shared comparable TRBV-TRBJ usage, but memory cells did not.

5' RACE with UMI labels generated the TRB cDNA libraries. Reanalyzing the 5' RACE reads, TCRdb keeps one entry per CDR3 protein, without DNA. The sample table includes approximately 100,000 distinct CDR3 sequences. As regards this clonotype: The antigen is undetermined.

Triplicates of under 350,000 cells were sorted from each CD8+ T cell subset. Naive CD8+ T cells displayed a CD45RO-CCR7+CD27+CD95- phenotype. The sequencing input was naive CXCR3+ CD8+ T cells from blood. The sample's subset: CD45RO-CCR7+CD27+CD95- naive CD8+ T cells expressing CXCR3 (TNR3+). This receptor was identified in a human donor in good health. Some clones in this sample may be carry-over from other donors' samples.

CDR3 amino acids: CASSASGGRGNEQFF. This chain uses TRBV12-3 or TRBV12-4 with TRBJ2-1; TCRdb's D call of TRBD1 is untestable without DNA. CDR3 size: 15 residues.